The rows below give T cell receptor beta chains drawn from one sample of a study of shared clonotypes between healthy human individuals. The protocol was immunoSEQ multiplex PCR, while the TCRdb copy is restricted to in-frame clones and leaves out a portion. In the table there are about 510,000 clones, 90% to 96% of which are singletons. The source material was naive CD4+ T cells sorted from blood. The receptors were sampled from a woman aged 30 to 39 in good health. Each CDR3 is given with its conserved first and last residue. Each record gives: V gene, D gene, J gene, CDR3 DNA, CDR3 protein. D genes are given only for firm matches.

TRBV7-8	-	TRBJ1-3	TGTGCCAGCAGCCCCAGGTGGTTTGGAAACACCATATATTTT	CASSPRWFGNTIYF
TRBV5-6	-	TRBJ1-1	TGTGCCAGCACCCGCCGGGGGAGAGGCGGAAGGGCTTTCTTT	CASTRRGRGGRAFF
TRBV5-1	TRBD2	TRBJ2-3	TGCGCCAGCAGTCCAAGTAGCGGGAGGGCAGATACGCAGTATTTT	CASSPSSGRADTQYF
TRBV7-6	-	TRBJ2-5	TGTGCCAGCAGCTCCCTAATGGGCGAGACCCAGTACTTC	CASSSLMGETQYF
TRBV20-1	-	TRBJ1-1	TGCAGTGCTTCGGGGGGCACTGAAGCTTTCTTT	CSASGGTEAFF
TRBV7-8	-	TRBJ2-6	TGTGCCAGCAGCTTTAACTCCCCCGGGGCCAACGTCCTGACTTTC	CASSFNSPGANVLTF
TRBV28	-	TRBJ1-1	TGTGCCAGCAGTTTACCGGGGGGAGTATCTGAAGCTTTCTTT	CASSLPGGVSEAFF
TRBV2	-	TRBJ1-1	TGTGCCAGCAGCAGGGGACCTAACACTGAAGCTTTCTTT	CASSRGPNTEAFF
TRBV2	TRBD1	TRBJ1-2	TGTGCCAGCCGCCGGGACAGTTGGGGTGGCTACACCTTC	CASRRDSWGGYTF
TRBV11-2	-	TRBJ1-5	TGTGCCAGCAGTTATGGGACGGGGGAAAATCAGCCCCAGCATTTT	CASSYGTGENQPQHF
TRBV28	-	TRBJ2-7	TGTGCCAGCAGTCCTTTAGAGCACGAGCAGTACTTC	CASSPLEHEQYF
TRBV7-9	TRBD2	TRBJ2-1	TGTGCCAGCAGCGCTCCGGGACTAGACTACAATGAGCAGTTCTTC	CASSAPGLDYNEQFF
TRBV5-4	TRBD1	TRBJ2-6	TGTGCCAGCAGCTCCTGGACAGGGGAGGATGGTGGGGCCAACGTCCTGACTTTC	CASSSWTGEDGGANVLTF
TRBV18	-	TRBJ1-1	TGTGCCAGCTCGTCGGACCTGAACACTGAAGCTTTCTTT	CASSSDLNTEAFF
TRBV6-5	TRBD1	TRBJ1-6	TGTGCCAGCAGCTCCGGGACAGGGGTCTCACCCCTCCACTTT	CASSSGTGVSPLHF
TRBV4-1	-	TRBJ2-1	TGCGCCAGCAGCCTAGCTACCTACCGGGAGCAGTTCTTC	CASSLATYREQFF
TRBV5-4	-	TRBJ2-3	TGTGCCAGCAGCTTGGGTGGCACAGATACGCAGTATTTT	CASSLGGTDTQYF
TRBV2	TRBD2	TRBJ2-7	TGTGCCAGCAGTTGGGCTAGCGGGAGTGATCACGAGCAGTACTTC	CASSWASGSDHEQYF
TRBV28	-	TRBJ1-2	TGTGCCAGTCAAGGACAGCCCTATGGCTACACCTTC	CASQGQPYGYTF
TRBV9	-	TRBJ2-7	TGTGCCAGCAGCATAGGGGCATCGCCCTACGAGCAGTACTTC	CASSIGASPYEQYF
TRBV5-1	-	TRBJ2-5	TGCGCCAGCAGCCCGCCGGGGAGGCGGGAGACCCAGTACTTC	CASSPPGRRETQYF